This paragraph reports one TCR beta chain. The missing CDR3 end, 3 residues past where the read stops, is filled in from the germline J gene. The assay was immunoSEQ multiplex PCR, and TCRdb's table has in-frame clones only and misses some. The sample holds around 21,000 clones. CDR3 length equals 15 residues. Germline loops: CDR1 DFQATT, CDR2 SNEGSKA (reference sequence). V lost 6 bases and J lost 1; bases outside the gene matches: 6. These data belong to a study of T cells in women clearing cervical HPV infection. Study at large: Women with histologically confirmed HPV16-related CIN3 or worse, 2 with invasive cancer, served as cases. Cases' blood sampling followed lesion detection by median approximately 140 days (90 to 200).

Source material: blood buffy coat. This TCR derives from a woman aged 18-70 years with a cervical HPV16 infection that either progressed to CIN3+ or cleared (not recorded which). J is TRBJ2-1 and V is TRBV20-1, with 10 bases fitting TRBD2. The CDR3 here is CSAHKREGSYNEQFF. The DNA read from the CDR3 is TGCAGTGCCCATAAGCGGGAGGGGTCCTACAATGAG.